This TCR beta chain was found in a study of blood T cell repertoires in COVID-19. Background on the study: The samples span acute and convalescent COVID-19 from the United States, Italy and Spain.

Sequenced by immunoSEQ multiplex PCR; TCRdb stores in-frame clones only, minus some. The table lists 250,000 to 350,000 clones, roughly 80% of them singletons, with approximately 1.5% in the top ten. The CDR3 consists of 16 residues. Germline V gives CDR1 SGHDT, CDR2 YYEEEE. V was pared by 1 base and J by 4 bases, with 16 bases between. The chain is built from TRBV5-6 and TRBJ2-3; D uncertain. Sequencing used peripheral blood. The clonotype comes from a human donor with COVID-19, enrolled during active disease. The donor label of this sample is uncertain. The CDR3 DNA follows: TGTGCCAGCAGCTTGATGGGCCTTAACCCATCAGATACGCAGTATTTT. It yields the protein CASSLMGLNPSDTQYF.